A selection of T cell receptor beta chains follows, all from one sample in a study of Ad26.COV2.S vaccination and SARS-CoV-2 variants. Libraries were prepared by immunoSEQ multiplex PCR; TCRdb keeps only in-frame clonotypes and omits some of them. The data contain over 250,000 clones, about 87% of them singletons. Material: peripheral blood, obtained in a trial of Ad26.COV2.S vaccine versus placebo. Source of these receptors: a person aged 18-65 years who received the Ad26.COV2.S COVID-19 vaccine or a placebo. The CDR3 runs from the conserved cysteine through the conserved F or W.

length: 15
J: TRBJ1-1
V: TRBV27
CDR3: CASSLGQGGVTEAFF

length: 16
J: TRBJ1-4
V: TRBV18
CDR3: CASSPLRPYGVEKLFF

length: 13
J: TRBJ2-7
V: TRBV5-8
CDR3: CASSPGQSYEQYF

length: 11
J: TRBJ1-1
V: TRBV29-1
CDR3: CSVEDGAEAFF

length: 16
J: TRBJ1-4
V: TRBV6-1
CDR3: CASSAGQGVANEKLFF

length: 15
J: TRBJ1-6
V: TRBV11-1
CDR3: CASSLTGVWGSPLHF

length: 14
J: TRBJ2-1
V: TRBV5-4
CDR3: CASSWAGTVNEQFF

length: 12
J: TRBJ1-1
V: TRBV29-1
CDR3: CGHSGGDTEAFF

length: 18
J: TRBJ1-6
V: TRBV10-2
CDR3: CASSERGTKSSYNSPLHF

length: 18
J: TRBJ2-3
V: TRBV4-1
CDR3: CASSQGQTSGGGTDTQYF

length: 16
J: TRBJ2-1
V: TRBV30
CDR3: CAWGPLGSLVSNEQFF

length: 16
J: TRBJ2-3
V: TRBV4-1
CDR3: CASSQAERGNTDTQYF

length: 19
J: TRBJ2-7
V: TRBV19
CDR3: CASSIKGLAPSASSYEQYF

length: 17
J: TRBJ2-5
V: TRBV2
CDR3: CASSEGPVWGVRETQYF

length: 13
J: TRBJ1-1
V: TRBV9
CDR3: CASSPRDGAEAFF

length: 17
J: TRBJ2-2
V: TRBV5-1
CDR3: CASSRGDILFNTGELFF

length: 15
J: TRBJ2-1
V: TRBV6-4
CDR3: CASSEAGGSYNEQFF

length: 14
J: TRBJ1-1
V: TRBV7-9
CDR3: CASSLVDRGLGAFF

length: 17
J: TRBJ2-2
V: TRBV9
CDR3: CASSALTGAENTGELFF

length: 13
J: TRBJ1-2
V: TRBV30
CDR3: CAWSVRRIYGYTF

length: 14
J: TRBJ1-1
V: TRBV3-1/TRBV3-2
CDR3: CASSQLGPNTEAFF

length: 15
J: TRBJ2-1
V: TRBV19
CDR3: CASAILAATYNEQFF

length: 13
J: TRBJ1-5
V: TRBV23-1
CDR3: CASDPGRNQPQHF

length: 15
J: TRBJ2-7
V: TRBV7-2
CDR3: CASSPGPASTYEQYF

length: 15
J: TRBJ1-6
V: TRBV5-1
CDR3: CASSLGQGNNSPLHF

length: 14
J: TRBJ1-2
V: TRBV9
CDR3: CASTPQPGLPGYTF

length: 15
J: TRBJ2-2
V: TRBV7-6
CDR3: CASSRGQGGSGELFF

length: 14
J: TRBJ2-7
V: TRBV7-2
CDR3: CASSSHGGAYEQYF

length: 15
J: TRBJ1-2
V: TRBV2
CDR3: CASSDARGPVGGYTF